This is a list of T cell receptor beta chains from one sample in a study of blood T cell repertoires in COVID-19. The table came from immunoSEQ multiplex PCR; TCRdb's copy has only in-frame clones and leaves some out. The sample lists about 220,000 clones, less than 90% seen once, with around 0.7% in the top ten. Specimen: peripheral blood. The receptors originated from a man aged 35-49 years with acute or convalescent COVID-19. Both conserved end residues are part of each CDR3. A D gene is named only where the DNA matches it firmly. Rows give clone size only sometimes, using once, few, many, or a class for an expanded clone.

J gene	CDR3 length	clone size	V gene	D gene	CDR3 DNA	CDR3 protein
TRBJ2-1	15	.	TRBV6-5	TRBD1	TGTGCCAGCAGCCGCACAGGGGGCCGGGACAATGAGCAGTTCTTC	CASSRTGGRDNEQFF
TRBJ2-7	16	.	TRBV27	TRBD2	TGTGCCAGCAGACTTCTGGGGTCACTAGCGGGAACGTGGCAGTACTTC	CASRLLGSLAGTWQYF
TRBJ1-3	15	.	TRBV28	TRBD1	TGTGCCAGCAGTGTGACCCAGGGGGTGGGAAACACCATATATTTT	CASSVTQGVGNTIYF
TRBJ1-3	14	.	TRBV29-1	.	TGCAGCGTTGAGGTTCCTAACTCTGGAAACACCATATATTTT	CSVEVPNSGNTIYF
TRBJ1-6	12	.	TRBV5-6	.	TGTGCCAGCAGCTTGCAGTTTTCACCCCTCCACTTT	CASSLQFSPLHF
TRBJ2-1	15	.	TRBV5-1	TRBD2	TGCGCCAGCAGCTGGGGACTAGCGGGCCGCAATGAGCAGTTCTTC	CASSWGLAGRNEQFF
TRBJ1-6	15	.	TRBV4-1	.	TGCGCCAGCACTTTACGAGGGAGCTATAATTCACCCCTCCACTTT	CASTLRGSYNSPLHF
TRBJ1-6	16	few	TRBV6-6	.	TGTGCCAGCAGTTATCTCGGAGGGGCGAATAATTCACCCCTCCACTTT	CASSYLGGANNSPLHF
TRBJ2-1	15	.	TRBV7-9	TRBD2	TGTGCCAGCAGCTTAGGCGGGACTAGCGGGAGTGGGGAGTTCTTC	CASSLGGTSGSGEFF
TRBJ2-7	21	.	TRBV15	TRBD2	TGTGCCACCAGCAGAGAGATGAGGACTAGCTCTGTCAGATTTTCCTCCTACGAGCAGTACTTC	CATSREMRTSSVRFSSYEQYF
TRBJ1-4	16	.	TRBV6-6	.	TGTGCCAGCATCCCCGGGGGGGGGTCGGCTAATGAAAAACTGTTTTTT	CASIPGGGSANEKLFF
TRBJ2-2	14	.	TRBV4-3	.	TGCGCCAGCAGCGGGACTCGTAACACCGGGGAGCTGTTTTTT	CASSGTRNTGELFF
TRBJ2-3	14	once	TRBV7-2	TRBD1	TGTGCCAGCAGCTTAGTAGGGGGCTCAGATACGCAGTATTTT	CASSLVGGSDTQYF
TRBJ2-5	17	once	TRBV5-1	.	TGCGCCAGCAGAGGTGGGGGGGCCTTCCAAGTACAAGAGACCCAGTACTTC	CASRGGGAFQVQETQYF
TRBJ2-3	16	.	TRBV5-1	TRBD2	TGCGCCAGCAGCGCTGGACTAGCGGGAGAGGTGGATACGCAGTATTTT	CASSAGLAGEVDTQYF
TRBJ1-1	14	.	TRBV27	TRBD1	TGTGCCAGCAGTCCCCTCCAAAGGGGGCGTAAAGCTTTCTTT	CASSPLQRGRKAFF
TRBJ2-1	15	few	TRBV29-1	TRBD2	TGCAGCGTCCAGGCCGGGACTAGCGGAAACAATGAGCAGTTCTTC	CSVQAGTSGNNEQFF
TRBJ2-5	15	.	TRBV27	TRBD2	TGTGCCAGCAGTGCGCGACTAGCGGCCCAAGAGACCCAGTACTTC	CASSARLAAQETQYF
TRBJ2-1	12	.	TRBV29-1	.	TGCAGCTCGGGACGGGTTTACAATGAGCAGTTCTTC	CSSGRVYNEQFF
TRBJ1-1	13	few	TRBV28	.	TGTGCCAGCAGACCCCAGGGGAACACTGAAGCTTTCTTT	CASRPQGNTEAFF
TRBJ1-2	14	.	TRBV7-2	.	TGTGCCAGCAGCTTTAGCTTGGCTAACTATGGCTACACCTTC	CASSFSLANYGYTF
TRBJ2-1	15	.	TRBV28	TRBD2	TGTGCCAGCAGTTTACTAGCGGAGTCCTACAATGAGCAGTTCTTC	CASSLLAESYNEQFF
TRBJ2-5	15	.	TRBV4-3	.	TGCGCCAGCAGCCAAGGCGGGGCAGGGTGGGAGACCCAGTACTTC	CASSQGGAGWETQYF